Shown below are 18 T cell receptor beta chains from a single sample sequenced in a study of response to subunit inactivated influenza vaccine (dated by TCRdb to the late 2010s). The library was made by RT-PCR. This sample was sequenced with an Illumina HiSeq 2500. Using fastp trimming at Q25 and MiXCR clonotype assembly, TCRdb reanalyzed the public sequencing data and kept in-frame beta chains. Each CDR3 protein gets just one entry, which takes the most common genes and DNA from the rows behind it. This sample is represented by around 600,000 distinct CDR3 sequences; 11% of them were singletons. The ten largest clones take up approximately 11% of the sample. The same sample was also used in a study of T cells expressing NK-cell markers. Reported in the second study: The TCR beta cDNA libraries were made using 5'RACE template switching, a step that added both a universal primer site and unique molecular identifiers.

Sequencing was performed on PBMCs from blood, taken on the day of vaccination. The receptor source for this set is a man aged 45-65 years who received an inactivated influenza vaccine. Donor details come from another sample of the same person, matched by shared clones.

This clonotype was detected many times. The chain combines TRBV29-1 with TRBJ2-1; 10 nucleotides match TRBD2. The length of the CDR3 is 16 residues. CDR1 and CDR2 (germline): SQVTM, ANQGSEA. The junction had 10 bases not matched to a gene; V was cut back by 3 bases and J by 5 bases. DNA of the CDR3: TGCAGCGTTGATCGGGTTAGCGGGAGGCTCCACAATGAGCAGTTCTTC. Residues: CSVDRVSGRLHNEQFF.

This clonotype was observed many times. The chain couples TRBV5-1 to TRBJ2-2; D might be TRBD2 (5 bases). This CDR3 has 14 residues. The germline gives CDR1 SGHRS, CDR2 YFSETQ. Trimming removed 2 bases at V and 6 bases at J, with 11 bases between. The CDR3 region has the DNA TGCGCCAGCAGCTTAGAGGGTGCCTCCGGGGAGCTGTTTTTT. Translated: CASSLEGASGELFF.

The J gene is TRBJ1-1, the V gene TRBV15; tentatively, D is TRBD1 (5 bases). The V end was cut by 0 bases, the J end by 10 bases, with 15 bases between. Per the germline V gene, CDR1 is LNHNV and CDR2 is YYDKDF (reference sequence). The CDR3 length is 14 residues. In DNA, the CDR3 is TGTGCCACCAGCAGAGATGGGACGCCAAGGGGAGCTTTCTTT. Amino acid sequence: CATSRDGTPRGAFF. Supplemented by reference TRBV15 and TRBJ1-1, the full variable domain reads DAMVIQNPRYQVTQFGKPVTLSCSQTLNHNVMYWYQQKSSQAPKLLFHYYDKDFNNEADTPDNFQSRRPNTSFCFLDIRSPGLGDTAMYLCATSRDGTPRGAFFGQGTRLTVV.

V usage is TRBV7-2 and J usage is TRBJ2-7, with 9 bases identical to TRBD1. Trimming cost V 3 bases and J 6 bases; bases outside gene matches: 6. CDR1 is SGHTA, CDR2 FQGNSA, per germline. This CDR3 has 14 amino acids. This CDR3 reads CASSFPGQGAEQYF. The CDR3 DNA reads as TGTGCCAGCAGCTTCCCGGGACAGGGAGCCGAGCAGTACTTC.

A few counts support this clonotype. V gene TRBV29-1 combines with J gene TRBJ2-7; perhaps TRBD2 as D (6 bases). The CDR3 contains 11 residues. The ends were cut back, 6 bases at V and 6 bases at J, with 12 bases in the middle. Germline V CDR1 and CDR2: SQVTM, ANQGSEA. The CDR3 region is CSVGTPLEQYF. In DNA, the CDR3 is TGCAGCGTGGGGACTCCCCTCGAGCAGTACTTC.

CDR3 amino acids: CSAEGIAGSTDTQYF. CDR3 DNA sequence: TGCAGTGCTGAGGGCATAGCGGGAAGCACAGATACGCAGTATTTT. The chain carries TRBV20-1 and TRBJ2-3, with 8 bases lining up with TRBD2. Germline V lookup: CDR1 DFQATT, CDR2 SNEGSKA (reference sequence). The CDR3 is 15 residues long. Losses at the gene ends were 5 bases for V and 0 bases for J; bases not matched to a gene: 7.

This clonotype was counted only a few times. The gene calls are TRBV4-1 and TRBJ1-4; 7 bases align to TRBD1. Germline V gene data show CDR1 as MGHRA and CDR2 as YSYEKL. The CDR3 consists of 15 residues. The V gene end was trimmed by 0 bases and the J gene end by 5 bases; junction bases not matched to a gene: 3. The CDR3 nucleotides read TGCGCCAGCAGCCAAGATGTGACAGGGAATGAAAAACTGTTTTTT. Its protein product is CASSQDVTGNEKLFF.

This clonotype was picked up many times. The rearrangement joins TRBV7-3 to TRBJ2-3; D unresolved. Germline lookup yields CDR1 SGHTA and CDR2 FQGTGA. The CDR3 runs to 14 residues. The V gene lost 1 base and the J gene lost 2 bases, with 7 bases spanning the gap. The CDR3 bases are TGTGCCAGCAGCTTAAGCGGATACACAGATACGCAGTATTTT. Amino acids: CASSLSGYTDTQYF.

This clonotype was seen only a few times. DNA for the CDR3: TGTGCCATCAGTAAAGCGGGAGCGGAGTACGAGCAGTACTTC. As protein: CAISKAGAEYEQYF. The chain combines TRBV10-3 with TRBJ2-7; 8 nucleotides match TRBD2. There are 14 residues in the CDR3. CDR1 and CDR2 (germline): ENHRY, SYGVKD. With V trimmed by 5 bases and J by 4 bases, 7 bases remained unmatched.

This clonotype was seen a few times. The V gene is TRBV4-2, the J gene TRBJ1-2, with D perhaps TRBD1 (5 bases). V lost 1 base and J lost 1, with 10 bases in between. Germline V gene sequence: CDR1 LGHNA, CDR2 YNFKEQ. The CDR3 extends over 15 amino acids. CDR3 DNA sequence: TGTGCCAGCAGCCAAGGGACACAAATTAACTATGGCTACACCTTC. Protein product: CASSQGTQINYGYTF.

The chain recombines TRBV15 with TRBJ2-7; D perhaps matches TRBD2 (5 bases). This CDR3 has 14 residues. In germline, CDR1 is LNHNV, CDR2 YYDKDF (reference sequence). V was clipped by 1 base and J by 7 bases, with 14 bases between them. The CDR3 region has the DNA TGTGCCACCAGCAGAGTGTCCCCGACGGGGGAGCAGTACTTC. It translates to CATSRVSPTGEQYF.

The chain carries TRBV27 and TRBJ2-1, with TRBD2 identical over 10 bases. Germline V gene data show CDR1 as MNHEY and CDR2 as SMNVEV (reference sequence). The junction had 9 bases not matched to a gene; V was cut back by 5 bases and J by 8 bases. This CDR3 is 15 amino acids long. The CDR3 loop reads CASSLASGSPHEQFF. Here the CDR3 DNA reads TGTGCCAGCAGTCTAGCTAGCGGGAGTCCCCATGAGCAGTTCTTC.

This chain links TRBV6-1 with TRBJ2-7, with a weak D call TRBD1 (6 bases). Trimming took off 5 bases at V and 6 bases at J, with 17 bases between the two ends. Germline lookup yields CDR1 MNHNS and CDR2 SASEGT. The CDR3 loop spans 14 amino acids. DNA for the CDR3: TGTGCCAGCAGTCCTTTCTACCACAGGGCCGAGCAGTACTTC. This codes for CASSPFYHRAEQYF.

The J gene is TRBJ2-1, the V gene TRBV15; possibly TRBD2 for D (6 bases). The CDR3 sequence is 16 residues long. Per the germline V gene, CDR1 is LNHNV and CDR2 is YYDKDF (reference sequence). V was cut by 0 bases and J by 9 bases, with 18 bases left in between. The CDR3 reads CATSRDGGTRLGEQFF. In DNA form, the CDR3 reads TGTGCCACCAGCAGAGATGGCGGGACCCGCTTGGGTGAGCAGTTCTTC.

This clonotype occurred a few times. CDR3 in amino acids: CASSFSNEQYF. The CDR3 DNA is TGTGCCAGCAGCTTTTCTAACGAGCAGTACTTC. The V gene is TRBV7-9, the J gene TRBJ2-7, with D unresolved. The CDR3 runs 11 residues. V lost 3 bases, J lost 5 bases, and 5 bases lay in between. Looked up from germline, CDR1 is SEHNR and CDR2 is FQNEAQ (reference sequence). The full variable domain, completed using reference TRBV7-9 and TRBJ2-7, is DTGVSQNPRHKITKRGQNVTFRCDPISEHNRLYWYRQTLGQGPEFLTYFQNEAQLEKSRLLSDRFSAERPKGSFSTLEIQRTEQGDSAMYLCASSFSNEQYFGPGTRLTVT.

There are a few counts of this clonotype. The V and J genes are TRBV3-1 and TRBJ1-5; TRBD1 might be the D (6 bases). V dropped 1 base and J dropped 6 bases, with 13 bases sitting between them. CDR1 and CDR2 (germline): LGHDT, YNNKEL (reference sequence). The CDR3 contains 15 residues. This CDR3 is CASSQGMGAGQPQHF. The CDR3 DNA is TGTGCCAGCAGCCAAGGGATGGGGGCCGGTCAGCCCCAGCATTTT. Full variable domain (rest looked up from reference TRBV3-1 and TRBJ1-5): DTAVSQTPKYLVTQMGNDKSIKCEQNLGHDTMYWYKQDSKKFLKIMFSYNNKELIINETVPNRFSPKSPDKAHLNLHINSLELGDSAVYFCASSQGMGAGQPQHFGDGTRLSIL.

The chain has TRBV20-1 and TRBJ2-5; 12 nucleotides agree with TRBD2. With V trimmed by 2 bases and J by 5 bases, 9 bases remained unmatched. The germline V gene encodes CDR1 DFQATT and CDR2 SNEGSKA (reference sequence). This CDR3 region has 16 residues. CDR3 region: CSARSGLAGGRETQYF. CDR3 sequence (DNA): TGCAGTGCTAGATCAGGTCTAGCGGGGGGGCGGGAGACCCAGTACTTC.

This clonotype was counted only a few times. The CDR3 loop is CASSSRTSGGEETQYF. The CDR3, as DNA: TGTGCCAGCAGTTCCCGGACTAGCGGGGGAGAAGAGACCCAGTACTTC. This chain connects TRBV27 to TRBJ2-5, with TRBD2 identical over 13 bases. V shed 4 bases and J 3 bases; nucleotides not matched to a gene: 5. This CDR3 comprises 16 residues. CDR1 MNHEY and CDR2 SMNVEV come from the germline V gene (reference sequence).